One sample yielded the 30 T cell receptor beta chains listed below, sequenced in a study of CD8+ T cells in alopecia areata. The sequencing template was cDNA reverse transcribed from extracted RNA. Sequencing used immunoSEQ multiplex PCR; TCRdb keeps in-frame clones, though not all of them. The sample contains roughly 150,000 clones, approximately 53% of which appear only once. The sequenced sample was CD8+ T cells sorted from blood, obtained at week 0. The receptors were gathered from a human donor with alopecia areata.

The chain uses TRBV7-6 and TRBJ2-3; D ambiguous. This CDR3 is 13 amino acids long. V lost 2 bases, J lost 2 bases, and 5 bases lay in between. Germline-derived CDR1 and CDR2 are SGHVS and FNYEAQ. DNA for the CDR3: TGTGCCAGCAGCTTATGGGCCACAGATACGCAGTATTTT. Its protein product is CASSLWATDTQYF.

The chain couples TRBV29-1 to TRBJ1-2; D remains unclear. The germline gives CDR1 SQVTM, CDR2 ANQGSEA. Trimming took off 6 bases at V and 6 bases at J, with 8 bases between the two ends. The CDR3 has 10 residues. The CDR3, as DNA: TGCAGCGTGTCGGGGAATGGCTACACCTTC. Its translation: CSVSGNGYTF.

The chain has TRBV11-2 and TRBJ1-2; D call uncertain. V was shortened by 5 bases and J by 1 base, with 11 bases between the two germline ends. The CDR3 has 14 residues. From germline, CDR1 is SGHAT and CDR2 FQNNGV. DNA for the CDR3: TGTGCCAGCAGCCCGGGTCCGAATAACTATGGCTACACCTTC. This encodes CASSPGPNNYGYTF. Together with reference TRBV11-2 and TRBJ1-2, the CDR3 gives the full variable domain: EAGVAQSPRYKIIEKRQSVAFWCNPISGHATLYWYQQILGQGPKLLIQFQNNGVVDDSQLPKDRFSAERLKGVDSTLKIQPAKLEDSAVYLCASSPGPNNYGYTFGSGTRLTVV.

A few counts support this clone. The chain carries TRBV6-5 and TRBJ1-1; D perhaps matches TRBD1 (5 bases). The CDR3 extends over 14 amino acids. Deletions cut 0 bases from V and 4 bases from J, with 9 bases between. Germline CDR1 MNHEY, CDR2 SVGAGI. CDR3 in DNA: TGTGCCAGCAGTTACTCCGTTGGGACCACTGAAGCTTTCTTT. Protein product: CASSYSVGTTEAFF.

V is TRBV2 and J is TRBJ1-1; TRBD1 aligns across 7 bases. V shed 11 bases and J 5 bases; nucleotides not matched to a gene: 8. Germline lookup yields CDR1 SNHLY and CDR2 FYNNEI. The CDR3 totals 12 residues. The CDR3 DNA sequence: TGTGCCCCCAGGGGGGCGCGTACTGAAGCTTTCTTT. This translates into CAPRGARTEAFF.

As concerns this clone: This sequence may be a read error, since a much larger clone differs from it by one base. The V call is TRBV5-5, the J call TRBJ2-7; possible D gene TRBD1, 5 bases. This CDR3 is built from 14 residues. V shed 0 bases and J shed 4 bases, with 11 bases lying between them. Per germline, CDR1 SGHKS and CDR2 YYEKEE (reference sequence). The DNA of the CDR3 is TGTGCCAGCAGCTTGGGGCAGGGTGGATACGAGCAGTACTTC. Protein product: CASSLGQGGYEQYF. Together with reference TRBV5-5 and TRBJ2-7, the CDR3 gives the full variable domain: DAGVTQSPTHLIKTRGQQVTLRCSPISGHKSVSWYQQVLGQGPQFIFQYYEKEERGRGNFPDRFSARQFPNYSSELNVNALLLGDSALYLCASSLGQGGYEQYFGPGTRLTVT.

This clone showed up just a few times. In the same sample, other DNA sequences code for this CDR3. The CDR3 DNA reads as TGTGCCTGGAGTGTACTAGGAGAGACCCAGTACTTC. Encoded protein: CAWSVLGETQYF. The V call is TRBV30, the J call TRBJ2-5, with D perhaps matching TRBD2 (5 bases). V dropped 0 bases and J dropped 4 bases, with 6 bases sitting between them. CDR3 length equals 12 residues. The germline gives CDR1 GTSNPN, CDR2 SVGIG (reference sequence).

The rearrangement links TRBV29-1 to TRBJ2-7; the match to TRBD1 covers 9 bases. The CDR3 has 14 residues. CDR1 is SQVTM and CDR2 is ANQGSEA in the germline V gene. The J segment lost 3 bases and the V segment lost 1 base, leaving 4 bases of the junction unmatched. DNA of the CDR3: TGCAGCGTTGAAGGACAGGGGGGAGGCTACGAGCAGTACTTC. Encoded protein: CSVEGQGGGYEQYF.

The J gene is TRBJ2-1, the V gene TRBV5-1, with D hard to call. The length of the CDR3 is 11 residues. CDR1 and CDR2 (germline): SGHRS, YFSETQ. V was pared by 2 bases and J by 5 bases, with 2 bases between. Here the CDR3 reads CASSFNNEQFF. For the CDR3, the DNA is TGCGCCAGCAGCTTTAACAATGAGCAGTTCTTC. Supplemented by reference TRBV5-1 and TRBJ2-1, the full variable domain reads KAGVTQTPRYLIKTRGQQVTLSCSPISGHRSVSWYQQTPGQGLQFLFEYFSETQRNKGNFPGRFSGRQFSNSRSEMNVSTLELGDSALYLCASSFNNEQFFGPGTRLTVL.

About this clone itself: The sample contains more than one DNA sequence encoding this CDR3. The chain uses TRBV5-1 and TRBJ2-3, with a tentative D call TRBD2 (5 bases). The V and J ends lost 0 bases and 1 base respectively, with 6 bases between them. The CDR3 runs to 14 residues. CDR1 and CDR2 from the germline V gene are SGHRS and YFSETQ. The CDR3 here is CASSLAGGTDTQYF. The CDR3 DNA reads TGCGCCAGCAGCTTGGCCGGGGGCACAGATACGCAGTATTTT.

This clone was picked up a small number of times. The chain employs TRBV19 and TRBJ2-1, with D unclear. Germline V gene data show CDR1 as LNHDA and CDR2 as SQIVND (reference sequence). CDR3 length equals 11 residues. The ends were cut back, 3 bases at V and 8 bases at J, with 5 bases in the middle. The CDR3 region is CASSIRDEQFF. DNA for the CDR3: TGTGCCAGTAGTATCCGTGATGAGCAGTTCTTC.

This clone was detected only a few times. The rearrangement uses TRBV7-8 and TRBJ2-5, with TRBD2 identical over 7 bases. CDR1 SGHVS and CDR2 FQNEAQ come from the germline V gene. V gave up 5 bases and J gave up 5 bases; unmatched junction bases: 8. The CDR3 has 14 amino acids. CDR3 in DNA: TGTGCCAGCAGCCCCATGGGGGGGGTGGAGACCCAGTACTTC. This gives the protein CASSPMGGVETQYF.

This clone was seen more than once but under ten times. The V call is TRBV10-3, the J call TRBJ1-2, with D tentatively TRBD1 (5 bases). CDR1 and CDR2 (germline): ENHRY, SYGVKD. The CDR3 totals 15 residues. V shed 2 bases and J shed 2 bases, with 12 bases lying between them. CDR3 coding DNA: TGTGCCATCAGTGAGACAGACAGTCCAAACTATGGCTACACCTTC. Amino acid sequence: CAISETDSPNYGYTF.

J is TRBJ2-7 and V is TRBV4-3; 7 bases are shared with TRBD2. Germline loops: CDR1 LGHNA, CDR2 YSLEER. The CDR3 extends over 15 amino acids. V was pared by 1 base and J by 4 bases, with 7 bases of the junction left unmatched. CDR3 bases: TGCGCCAGCAGCCAAGCCAGTGCGGGGGTTTACGAGCAGTACTTC. Translated, it gives CASSQASAGVYEQYF.

V gene TRBV30 combines with J gene TRBJ2-4; 9 nucleotides match TRBD1. J gave up 4 bases and V 3 bases, and 1 base lay outside the gene matches. Germline V CDR1 and CDR2: GTSNPN, SVGIG (reference sequence). The CDR3 totals 13 residues. This CDR3 reads CAWRGQGKNIQYF. The CDR3 DNA reads as TGTGCCTGGAGGGGACAGGGTAAAAACATTCAGTACTTC.

The chain couples TRBV29-1 to TRBJ2-2; D perhaps matches TRBD2 (7 bases). The CDR3 runs to 14 residues. Trimming removed 3 bases from V and 4 bases from J, with 12 bases in between. Germline V lookup: CDR1 SQVTM, CDR2 ANQGSEA. Here the CDR3 DNA reads TGCAGCGTTGACGGGGGGCCCTCCACCGGGGAGCTGTTTTTT. Amino acids: CSVDGGPSTGELFF.

The CDR3 nucleotides are TGTGCCAGCAGCCCAACTAGCGGGGGGGCAGATACGCAGTATTTT. It yields the protein CASSPTSGGADTQYF. The chain uses TRBV7-2 and TRBJ2-3, with 13 nucleotides matching TRBD2. Trimming cost V 5 bases and J 4 bases; bases outside gene matches: 3. CDR1 SGHTA and CDR2 FQGNSA come from the germline V gene. This CDR3 is built from 15 residues.

The chain has TRBV2 and TRBJ2-7, with TRBD1 matching 7 bases. In germline, CDR1 is SNHLY, CDR2 FYNNEI. The CDR3 sequence is 16 residues long. The V gene end was trimmed by 8 bases and the J gene end by 2 bases; junction bases not matched to a gene: 15. The CDR3 spells CASSSSWGQNTYEQYF. The CDR3 region has the DNA TGTGCCAGCTCCTCCTCATGGGGACAGAACACCTACGAGCAGTACTTC.

The V and J genes are TRBV29-1 and TRBJ1-2; perhaps TRBD1 as D (6 bases). CDR3 length: 13 residues. Per germline, CDR1 SQVTM and CDR2 ANQGSEA. Deletions cut 3 bases from V and 7 bases from J, with 15 bases between. CDR3 sequence: CSVDFVQGSGYTF. In nucleotides, the CDR3 is TGCAGCGTTGATTTCGTACAGGGAAGTGGCTACACCTTC.

The chain has TRBV9 and TRBJ2-1; D may match TRBD1 or TRBD2 (5 bases each). Trimming shortened V by 4 bases and J by 0 bases, and 14 bases separated the two germline ends. Germline CDR1 and CDR2: SGDLS and YYNGEE. The CDR3 sequence is 16 residues long. In DNA form, the CDR3 reads TGTGCCAGCAGCTCTCCGGGGCAGCGCTCCTACAATGAGCAGTTCTTC. Its translation: CASSSPGQRSYNEQFF.

The genes are TRBV30 and TRBJ2-3; D may be TRBD2 (5 bases). The V gene lost 2 bases and the J gene lost 2 bases, with 11 bases spanning the gap. Germline V gene data show CDR1 as GTSNPN and CDR2 as SVGIG (reference sequence). This CDR3 is built from 14 residues. The CDR3 DNA is TGTGCCTGGAGTCCCGGGATGAACACAGATACGCAGTATTTT. Its protein is CAWSPGMNTDTQYF.

CDR3 in amino acids: CASSAIRTGGEDQPQHF. The CDR3 region has the DNA TGTGCCAGCAGTGCCATCCGGACAGGGGGTGAGGATCAGCCCCAGCATTTT. The J gene is TRBJ1-5, the V gene TRBV2; TRBD1 matches at 10 bases. CDR3 length: 17 residues. CDR1 SNHLY and CDR2 FYNNEI come from the germline V gene. The J segment lost 5 bases and the V segment lost 4 bases, leaving 11 bases of the junction unmatched.

The chain recombines TRBV5-6 with TRBJ2-7; D not certain. The V end was cut by 0 bases, the J end by 4 bases, with 11 bases between. The CDR3 contains 14 residues. The germline V gene has CDR1 SGHDT and CDR2 YYEEEE. The CDR3 region has the DNA TGTGCCAGCAGCTTGGGTCTAGGGAAATACGAGCAGTACTTC. Protein product: CASSLGLGKYEQYF.

The chain joins TRBV7-3 to TRBJ1-2; unclear D gene. From germline, CDR1 is SGHTA and CDR2 FQGTGA. Between the trimmed V and J ends, which lost 3 bases and 7 bases, there was a span of 3 bases. CDR3 length equals 10 residues. The CDR3 region has the DNA TGTGCCAGCAGCTTGGGTGGCTACACCTTC. Translation: CASSLGGYTF.

The chain has TRBV4-3 and TRBJ2-7, with D tentatively TRBD1 (5 bases). This CDR3 contains 16 residues. Germline CDR1 reads LGHNA; CDR2 reads YSLEER. The V end lost 0 bases, the J end lost 0 bases, and 12 bases lay between the germline ends. The CDR3 DNA sequence: TGCGCCAGCAGCCAAGAAGGGCAGGGCAGCTCCTACGAGCAGTACTTC. Residues: CASSQEGQGSSYEQYF.

A few counts support this clone. In nucleotides, the CDR3 is TGCAGCGTTGACGGGGGGGCGTTCTATGAGCAGTTCTTC. Translation gives CSVDGGAFYEQFF. This rearrangement joins TRBV29-1 to TRBJ2-1, with 8 bases identical to TRBD2. V lost 3 bases to trimming and J lost 8 bases; unmatched junction nucleotides: 6. The CDR3 consists of 13 residues. The germline CDR1 and CDR2 sequences are SQVTM and ANQGSEA.

A few counts support this clone. An end of the junction does not agree with germline; a read error may underlie this. The chain uses TRBV29-1 and TRBJ2-7; a possible D gene is TRBD2 (6 bases). In germline, CDR1 is SQVTM, CDR2 ANQGSEA. This CDR3 has 14 amino acids. The CDR3: CSVEGGVVGYEQYF. The CDR3 bases are TGCAGCGTCGAAGGCGGGGTCGTTGGATACGAGCAGTACTTC.

This chain connects TRBV7-9 to TRBJ2-2; D gene unclear. This CDR3 has 11 residues. The germline V gene encodes CDR1 SEHNR and CDR2 FQNEAQ (reference sequence). The germline V and J ends were trimmed by 8 bases and 4 bases, with 5 bases remaining between them. CDR3 residues: CASVGTGELFF. CDR3 in DNA: TGTGCCAGCGTCGGCACCGGGGAGCTGTTTTTT.

In its sample, this clone was seen a few times. The rearrangement uses TRBV29-1 and TRBJ1-5; D remains ambiguous. V shed 4 bases and J shed 5 bases, with 3 bases lying between them. CDR3 length: 10 residues. CDR1 is SQVTM and CDR2 is ANQGSEA in the germline V gene. The CDR3 nucleotides read TGCAGCGTTGGATATCAGCCCCAGCATTTT. This codes for CSVGYQPQHF.

This clone appeared a few times. The V gene is TRBV12-5, the J gene TRBJ2-3; possible D gene TRBD2, 5 bases. Germline assignment: CDR1 LGHNT and CDR2 FRNRAP. Trimming stripped 6 bases from V and 7 bases from J, with 5 bases between. This CDR3 has 10 residues. This chain's CDR3 is CASGGNTQYF. CDR3 DNA sequence: TGTGCTAGTGGCGGGAATACGCAGTATTTT.